This entry lists 14 T cell receptor beta chains sequenced from one sample in a study of T cell repertoires in cytomegalovirus infection. Which antigens these TCRs recognize remains unknown. TCRdb analysed the reads with MiXCR anew, one entry per CDR3 protein. This sample carries around 570,000 distinct CDR3 sequences, approximately 40% of them seen once, and the ten largest clones take 48%. The sequencing here drew on cultured PBMCs, taken from culture after CMV antigen stimulation. The receptors shown here come from a human donor in good health (CMV status not recorded). Some clones in this sample may be carry-over from other donors' samples.

This clonotype was observed a handful of times. The chain carries TRBV7-9 and TRBJ1-6, with a tentative D call TRBD1 (5 bases). Trimming removed 5 bases from V and 0 bases from J, with 11 bases in between. Germline-derived CDR1 and CDR2 are SEHNR and FQNEAQ (reference sequence). This CDR3 comprises 16 residues. The CDR3 here is CASSRAGGSYNSPLHF. DNA for the CDR3: TGTGCCAGCAGCCGAGCGGGGGGCTCCTATAATTCACCCCTCCACTTT.

This sequence joins TRBV6-2 or TRBV6-3 and TRBJ2-7; D is unresolved. V lost 6 bases to trimming and J lost 5 bases, with 8 bases between them. Germline values: CDR1 MNHEY, CDR2 SVGEGT. This CDR3 is 11 amino acids long. The CDR3, as DNA: TGTGCCAGCAGCCAAAGAGACGAGCAGTACTTC. Translated, it gives CASSQRDEQYF.

The V and J genes are TRBV7-2 and TRBJ2-1; D remains unclear. Trimming pared 1 base from V and 0 bases from J, leaving 10 bases between. Germline CDR1 SGHTA, CDR2 FQGNSA. This CDR3 region has 16 residues. The CDR3 loop reads CASSLVQASSYNEQFF. In nucleotides, the CDR3 is TGTGCCAGCAGCTTAGTACAAGCTAGCTCCTACAATGAGCAGTTCTTC.

This chain uses TRBV19 with TRBJ1-2; the match to TRBD1 covers 7 bases. CDR1 and CDR2 from the germline V gene are LNHDA and SQIVND (reference sequence). Trimming took 5 bases from V and 7 from J; bases not matched to a gene: 4. The CDR3 contains 12 residues. CDR3 loop: CASSPGQLGYTF. Here the CDR3 DNA reads TGTGCCAGTAGTCCGGGACAGCTTGGCTACACCTTC.

This clonotype has only a few counts. This rearrangement joins TRBV12-3 or TRBV12-4 to TRBJ2-1; tentative D call: TRBD2 (5 bases). The CDR3 runs to 14 residues. V lost 5 bases and J lost 7, with 15 bases in between. As DNA, the CDR3 is TGTGCCAGCAGTCCGGACCCAACGGGGAATGAGCAGTTCTTC. Encoded protein: CASSPDPTGNEQFF.

There are a few counts of this clonotype. The rearrangement uses TRBV4-1 and TRBJ1-5, with D unclear. Germline V gene data show CDR1 as MGHRA and CDR2 as YSYEKL. V was cut by 2 bases and J by 1 base, with 6 bases left in between. The CDR3 has 14 amino acids. The CDR3 nucleotides read TGCGCCAGCAGCCAACCCGGGAGCAATCAGCCCCAGCATTTT. It encodes CASSQPGSNQPQHF.

This rearrangement joins TRBV4-1 to TRBJ2-1; no clear D gene. There are 13 residues in the CDR3. Trimming removed 1 base from V and 9 bases from J, with 10 bases in between. Per germline, CDR1 MGHRA and CDR2 YSYEKL. This chain's CDR3 is CASSQGRLLEQFF. Here the CDR3 DNA reads TGCGCCAGCAGCCAAGGACGGCTACTTGAGCAGTTCTTC.

The CDR3 protein is CASSGRTEAFF. The DNA of the CDR3 is TGTGCCAGCTCCGGGCGGACTGAAGCTTTCTTT. This chain connects TRBV6-2 or TRBV6-3 to TRBJ1-1; D unresolved. The CDR3 totals 11 residues. Trimming cost V 8 bases and J 5 bases, with 9 bases left between them. Germline V CDR1 and CDR2: MNHEY, SVGEGT.

The V gene is TRBV20-1, the J gene TRBJ2-3; D may correspond to TRBD1 or TRBD2 (5 bases each). Trimming took off 6 bases at V and 6 bases at J, with 19 bases between the two ends. The CDR3 runs to 14 residues. From germline, CDR1 is DFQATT and CDR2 SNEGSKA (reference sequence). The chain's CDR3 is CSARSGTVEDTQYF. In DNA, the CDR3 is TGCAGTGCAAGGTCAGGGACGGTTGAGGATACGCAGTATTTT.

This clonotype was detected only a few times. The chain recombines TRBV12-3 or TRBV12-4 with TRBJ2-2; 7 bases line up with TRBD1. There are 15 residues in the CDR3. J was trimmed by 9 bases and V by 6 bases; bases with no gene match: 13. CDR3 nucleotides: TGTGCCAGCAGCTTTGGACAGGTTAATACGAGGGAGCTGTTTTTT. Translated, it gives CASSFGQVNTRELFF.

This clonotype was seen ten or more times. The CDR3 sequence is CASSPGGEQYF. CDR3 nucleotide sequence: TGTGCCAGCAGCCCCGGCGGGGAGCAGTACTTC. The J gene is TRBJ2-7, the V gene TRBV7-6; tentative D call: TRBD2 (5 bases). CDR1 and CDR2 from the germline V gene are SGHVS and FNYEAQ. The CDR3 runs to 11 residues. Trimming shortened V by 5 bases and J by 7 bases, and 9 bases separated the two germline ends.

This clonotype has only a few counts. The genes are TRBV6-6 and TRBJ1-2; TRBD1 might be the D (6 bases). Trimming took 5 bases from V and 7 from J, leaving 14 bases between them. The CDR3 is 13 amino acids. From germline, CDR1 is MNHNY and CDR2 SVGAGI (reference sequence). This CDR3 reads CASSNQGFGGYTF. The CDR3 nucleotides are TGTGCCAGCAGTAATCAGGGGTTCGGTGGCTACACCTTC.

The chain uses TRBV5-4 and TRBJ2-3, with D tentatively TRBD1 (6 bases). The CDR3 runs to 15 residues. V was trimmed by 5 bases and J by 5 bases, leaving 18 bases between them. CDR1 is SGHNT, CDR2 YYREEE, per germline (reference sequence). CDR3 residues: CASSGNTGPGDTQYF. The CDR3 DNA reads as TGTGCCAGCAGTGGTAACACAGGGCCAGGAGATACGCAGTATTTT. Using reference TRBV5-4 and TRBJ2-3 for the parts outside the CDR3, the full variable domain is ETGVTQSPTHLIKTRGQQVTLRCSSQSGHNTVSWYQQALGQGPQFIFQYYREEENGRGNFPPRFSGLQFPNYSSELNVNALELDDSALYLCASSGNTGPGDTQYFGPGTRLTVL.

J is TRBJ2-6 and V is TRBV7-2; no firm D call. The V end was cut by 0 bases, the J end by 0 bases, with 6 bases between. The length of the CDR3 is 16 residues. Germline CDR1 and CDR2: SGHTA and FQGNSA. CDR3 DNA sequence: TGTGCCAGCAGCTTAGCCCCATCCTCTGGGGCCAACGTCCTGACTTTC. This translates into CASSLAPSSGANVLTF.